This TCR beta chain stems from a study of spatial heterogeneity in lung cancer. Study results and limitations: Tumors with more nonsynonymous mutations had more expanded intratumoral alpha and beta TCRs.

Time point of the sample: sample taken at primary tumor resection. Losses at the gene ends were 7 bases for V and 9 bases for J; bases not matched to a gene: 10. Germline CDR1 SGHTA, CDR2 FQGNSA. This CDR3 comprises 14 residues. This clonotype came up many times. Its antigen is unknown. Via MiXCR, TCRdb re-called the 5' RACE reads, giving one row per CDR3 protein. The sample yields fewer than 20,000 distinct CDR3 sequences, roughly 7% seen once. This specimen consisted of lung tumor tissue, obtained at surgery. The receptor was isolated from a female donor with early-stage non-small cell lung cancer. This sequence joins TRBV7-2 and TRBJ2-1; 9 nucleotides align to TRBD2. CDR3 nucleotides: TGTGCCAGCACCCTCCGGCGGGGGGGCTTTGAGCAGTTCTTC. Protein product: CASTLRRGGFEQFF.